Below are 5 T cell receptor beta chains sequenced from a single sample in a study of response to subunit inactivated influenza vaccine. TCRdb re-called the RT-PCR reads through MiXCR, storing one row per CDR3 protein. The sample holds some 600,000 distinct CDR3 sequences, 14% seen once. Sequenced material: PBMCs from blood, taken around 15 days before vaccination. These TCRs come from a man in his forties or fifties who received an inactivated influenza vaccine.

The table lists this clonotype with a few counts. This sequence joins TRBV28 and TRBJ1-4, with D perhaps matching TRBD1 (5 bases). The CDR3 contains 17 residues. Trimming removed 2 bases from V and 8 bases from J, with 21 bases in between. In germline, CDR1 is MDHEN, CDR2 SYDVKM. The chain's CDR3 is CASSLPYGGYGGEKLFF. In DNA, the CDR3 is TGTGCCAGCAGTTTACCCTACGGGGGGTATGGAGGGGAAAAACTGTTTTTT.

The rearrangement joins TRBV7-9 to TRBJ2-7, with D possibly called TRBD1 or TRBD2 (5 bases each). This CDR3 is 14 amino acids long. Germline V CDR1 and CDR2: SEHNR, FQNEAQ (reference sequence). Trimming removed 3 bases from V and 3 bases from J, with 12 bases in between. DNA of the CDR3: TGTGCCAGCAGCTTGGGGACGGACTTCTACGAGCAGTACTTC. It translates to CASSLGTDFYEQYF.

In DNA form, the CDR3 reads TGCAGTGCTAGAGTTGCCTCCTACGAGCAGTACTTC. It is translated as CSARVASYEQYF. V is TRBV20-1 and J is TRBJ2-7; D gene unclear. This CDR3 is built from 12 residues. Trimming stripped 1 base from V and 0 bases from J, with 4 bases between. Per germline, CDR1 DFQATT and CDR2 SNEGSKA (reference sequence).

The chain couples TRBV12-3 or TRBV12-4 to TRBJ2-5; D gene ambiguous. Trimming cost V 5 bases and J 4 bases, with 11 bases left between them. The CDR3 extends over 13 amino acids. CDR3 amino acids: CASSPMLRETQYF. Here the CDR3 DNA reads TGTGCCAGCAGTCCCATGCTTAGAGAGACCCAGTACTTC.

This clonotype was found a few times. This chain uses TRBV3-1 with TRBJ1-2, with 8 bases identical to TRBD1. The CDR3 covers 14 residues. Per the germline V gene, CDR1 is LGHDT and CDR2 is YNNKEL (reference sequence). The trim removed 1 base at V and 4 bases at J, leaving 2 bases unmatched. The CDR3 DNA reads TGTGCCAGCAGCCAAGGAGACAGGGGCTATGGCTACACCTTC. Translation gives CASSQGDRGYGYTF.